A single sample is the source of the 15 T cell receptor beta chains below, sequenced in a study of blood T cell repertoires in COVID-19. Here immunoSEQ multiplex PCR was the method, and the copy in TCRdb shows in-frame clones only, minus some. Among 200,000 to 250,000 clones listed, around 83% were seen once. Sequences were obtained from peripheral blood. These receptors originate from a woman in her sixties or seventies with COVID-19, enrolled during active disease.

This chain uses TRBV5-4 with TRBJ2-5; 8 bases are a match to TRBD1. Trimming cost V 1 base and J 3 bases; bases outside gene matches: 2. This CDR3 has 14 residues. Germline loops: CDR1 SGHNT, CDR2 YYREEE (reference sequence). The CDR3 sequence is CASSLSTGEETQYF. CDR3 bases: TGTGCCAGCAGCTTGTCGACAGGGGAAGAGACCCAGTACTTC.

The V call is TRBV5-1, the J call TRBJ2-1; 13 bases are a match to TRBD2. Losses at the gene ends were 0 bases for V and 9 bases for J; bases not matched to a gene: 9. The CDR3 runs to 17 residues. The germline V gene encodes CDR1 SGHRS and CDR2 YFSETQ. The CDR3 sequence: CASSLGGLAGVKGEQFF. The CDR3 DNA follows: TGCGCCAGCAGCTTGGGAGGACTAGCGGGAGTAAAAGGTGAGCAGTTCTTC.

The V gene is TRBV14, the J gene TRBJ1-4; 7 bases match TRBD1. Germline values: CDR1 SGHDN, CDR2 FVKESK. This CDR3 has 19 residues. Trimming cost V 1 base and J 0 bases; bases outside gene matches: 11. The CDR3 protein is CASSQARDSLYATNEKLFF. CDR3 in DNA: TGTGCCAGCAGCCAAGCCAGGGACAGCTTGTACGCAACTAATGAAAAACTGTTTTTT.

The rearrangement uses TRBV28 and TRBJ2-7, with D possibly being TRBD2 (6 bases). Trimming took off 7 bases at V and 1 base at J, with 11 bases between the two ends. This CDR3 is 13 amino acids long. The germline V gene has CDR1 MDHEN and CDR2 SYDVKM. The CDR3 coding sequence is TGTGCCAGCACCACCGGGGGTTCCTACGAGCAGTACTTC. Its translation: CASTTGGSYEQYF.

V and J are TRBV4-2 and TRBJ1-5, with 7 bases lining up with TRBD1. The J segment lost 7 bases and the V segment lost 1 base, leaving 7 bases of the junction unmatched. The CDR3 covers 15 residues. Germline lookup yields CDR1 LGHNA and CDR2 YNFKEQ. The CDR3 nucleotides read TGTGCCAGCAGCCAAGGGACAGGTGTGGGGCAGCCCCAGCATTTT. It translates to CASSQGTGVGQPQHF.

This CDR3 reads CASSLREGHKYF. The CDR3 coding sequence is TGTGCCAGCAGCCTCCGGGAGGGCCATAAGTACTTC. The V call is TRBV3-1 (or the pseudogene TRBV3-2), the J call TRBJ2-7; 8 bases agree with TRBD2. This CDR3 contains 12 residues. Germline assignment: CDR1 LGHDT and CDR2 YNNKEL (reference sequence). V shed 4 bases, J shed 11 bases, and the junction held 7 bases outside the gene matches.

This clone was detected a few times. The rearrangement joins TRBV5-8 to TRBJ2-7; D ambiguous. CDR3 length: 15 residues. Per germline, CDR1 SGHTS and CDR2 YDEGEE. Trimming removed 1 base at V and 0 bases at J, with 11 bases between. CDR3 protein: CASSLLYSFSYEQYF. The CDR3 coding sequence is TGTGCCAGCAGCTTGCTCTACTCTTTCTCCTACGAGCAGTACTTC.

V usage is TRBV10-2 and J usage is TRBJ1-2; D is possibly TRBD1 (5 bases). In germline, CDR1 is WSHSY, CDR2 SAAADI. V gave up 4 bases and J gave up 1 base, with 19 bases separating them. This CDR3 comprises 17 residues. CDR3 region: CASSGGPQESHNYGYTF. For the CDR3, the DNA is TGCGCCAGCAGTGGGGGCCCCCAGGAGAGCCATAACTATGGCTACACCTTC.

The J gene is TRBJ1-1, the V gene TRBV5-1; D remains ambiguous. V was trimmed by 4 bases and J by 3 bases, leaving 10 bases between them. The CDR3 runs 13 residues. The germline V gene encodes CDR1 SGHRS and CDR2 YFSETQ. CDR3 amino acids: CASSPGRDTEAFF. CDR3 coding DNA: TGCGCCAGCAGCCCCGGGCGGGACACTGAAGCTTTCTTT.

The rearrangement joins TRBV29-1 to TRBJ1-2, with D possibly matching TRBD1 (6 bases). Germline values: CDR1 SQVTM, CDR2 ANQGSEA. This CDR3 has 14 residues. The V end lost 4 bases, the J end lost 2 bases, and 14 bases lay between the germline ends. CDR3 sequence reads: CSVASRGTNYGYTF. CDR3 DNA sequence: TGCAGCGTTGCCAGCAGGGGAACAAACTATGGCTACACCTTC.

This clone was detected only a few times. The chain is built from TRBV29-1 and TRBJ1-2; D ambiguous. Germline CDR1 and CDR2: SQVTM and ANQGSEA. V lost 4 bases and J 7 bases, leaving 19 bases between the germline ends. This CDR3 has 14 amino acids. The CDR3 region has the DNA TGCAGCGTTGTAAGCCAGACACTGACCGGTGGCTACACCTTC. Protein: CSVVSQTLTGGYTF.

This clone has just one count. The chain recombines TRBV6-5 with TRBJ2-7; 8 bases are shared with TRBD1. V shed 1 base and J 5 bases; nucleotides not matched to a gene: 7. Per germline, CDR1 MNHEY and CDR2 SVGAGI. The CDR3 covers 15 residues. CDR3 nucleotide sequence: TGTGCCAGCAGTTACTACGACAGGGGTGTGGACGAGCAGTACTTC. This sequence encodes CASSYYDRGVDEQYF.

The chain joins TRBV29-1 to TRBJ2-1; TRBD2 matches at 10 bases. Unmatched junction bases numbered 6, after V lost 6 bases and J lost 7 bases. Germline V gene data show CDR1 as SQVTM and CDR2 as ANQGSEA. The CDR3 has 13 amino acids. CDR3 loop: CSVEREGPNEQFF. CDR3 DNA sequence: TGCAGCGTCGAGCGGGAGGGCCCTAATGAGCAGTTCTTC.

This clone was recorded once. The rearrangement links TRBV12-3 or TRBV12-4 to TRBJ2-3, with D perhaps matching TRBD2 (5 bases). The CDR3 covers 11 residues. The germline V and J ends were trimmed by 4 bases and 11 bases, with 10 bases remaining between them. The CDR3 DNA follows: TGTGCCAGCAGTTCGGGATTTATGCAGTATTTT. Protein product: CASSSGFMQYF.

The chain employs TRBV6-1 and TRBJ1-2; 7 bases are shared with TRBD1. The junction had 6 bases not matched to a gene; V was cut back by 1 base and J by 4 bases. There are 15 residues in the CDR3. Germline lookup yields CDR1 MNHNS and CDR2 SASEGT. The CDR3 protein is CASSEGMGQIYGYTF. CDR3 DNA: TGTGCCAGCAGTGAAGGAATGGGACAGATCTATGGCTACACCTTC.